The entry that follows covers one T cell receptor (beta chain) sequence. What it binds is unknown. The sample comes from a study of shared clonotypes between healthy human individuals. Clones were read by immunoSEQ multiplex PCR, and TCRdb kept only the in-frame ones, dropping some. Among approximately 2,000,000 clones listed, 85% to 95% were seen once. Study conclusions and caveats: Clonotypes not shared had lower generation probabilities than those common to all four donors. It was anticipated that sequencing depth would influence how many clonotypes donors shared.

Trimming took off 3 bases at V and 2 bases at J, with 19 bases between the two ends. CDR1 is LGHNA, CDR2 YSLEER, per germline. This CDR3 comprises 17 residues. Every one of the donors was a Caucasian adult that lived in Nashville, Tennessee. The sequence was obtained from a man aged 18 to 29 in good health. Some clones in this sample may be carry-over from other donors' samples. Sequencing used naive CD4+ T cells from PBMCs. The subset is: CD45RA+ positively selected. The rearrangement joins TRBV4-3 to TRBJ2-5; a possible D gene is TRBD1 (6 bases). CDR3 sequence reads: CASSHLGGMQKQETQYF. Written as DNA, the CDR3 is TGCGCCAGCAGCCACCTAGGGGGAATGCAAAAACAAGAGACCCAGTACTTC.